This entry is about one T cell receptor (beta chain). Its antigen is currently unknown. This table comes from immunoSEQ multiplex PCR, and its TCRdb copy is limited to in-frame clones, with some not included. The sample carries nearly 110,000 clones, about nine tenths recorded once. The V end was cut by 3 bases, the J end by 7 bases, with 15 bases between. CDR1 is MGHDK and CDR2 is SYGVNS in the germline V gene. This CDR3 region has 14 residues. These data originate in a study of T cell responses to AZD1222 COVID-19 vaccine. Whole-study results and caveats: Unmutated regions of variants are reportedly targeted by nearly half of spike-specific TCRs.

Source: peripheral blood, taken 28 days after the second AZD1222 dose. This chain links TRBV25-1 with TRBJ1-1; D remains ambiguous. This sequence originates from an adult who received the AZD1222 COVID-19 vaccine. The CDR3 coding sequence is TGTGCCAGCAGTGACCTCGGGGTAACGGGTGAAGCTTTCTTT. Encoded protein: CASSDLGVTGEAFF.